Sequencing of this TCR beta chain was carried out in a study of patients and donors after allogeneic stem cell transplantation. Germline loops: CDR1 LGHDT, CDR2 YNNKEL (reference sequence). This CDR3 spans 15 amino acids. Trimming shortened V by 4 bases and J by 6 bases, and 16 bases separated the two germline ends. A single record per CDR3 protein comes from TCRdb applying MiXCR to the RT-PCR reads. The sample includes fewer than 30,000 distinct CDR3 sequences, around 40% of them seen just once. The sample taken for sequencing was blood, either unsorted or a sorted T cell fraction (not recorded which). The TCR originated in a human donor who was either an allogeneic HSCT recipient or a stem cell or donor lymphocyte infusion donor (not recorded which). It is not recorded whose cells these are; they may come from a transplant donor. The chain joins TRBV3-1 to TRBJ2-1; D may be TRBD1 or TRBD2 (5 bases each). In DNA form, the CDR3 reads TGTGCCAGCAGCCTTGGGACGGCGAGATTCAATGAGCAGTTCTTC. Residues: CASSLGTARFNEQFF.